This TCR beta chain was profiled in a study of T cell repertoires in aging, cancer and after chemotherapy (dated by TCRdb to between 2019 and 2020). Context from the whole study: Six donor age groups were covered, ranging from 30 or younger up to 70 or older, and each group contained at least three individuals. Peripheral blood TCR beta repertoires from healthy donors and cancer patients were profiled to examine immunoaging and T cell reconstitution after chemotherapy. Control TCR repertoires from healthy donors were recorded across several months to years, and re-sampling revealed clear clonal overlap. Alongside under 100 healthy donors serving as a reference group, the cohort included some 220 cancer patients, of whom more than 85 had hematological cancers and fewer than 140 had solid cancers. The complete dataset included some 9 million TCR reads.

Rearranged TRB sequences spanning V, D and J segments were amplified in a multiplex touch-down PCR with a mixed TRB-A/B primer pool. Illumina adapters and sample indices were added to the amplicons in two consecutive PCR reactions performed with Phusion HS II polymerase. Amplicons were gel-purified with the NucleoSpin Gel and PCR Clean-up kit, then checked with Qubit and an Agilent 2100 Bioanalyzer. Sequencing of libraries was carried out on an Illumina MiSeq in 600-cycle, single-indexed, paired-end runs. Processing in the source paper ran as follows. Processing of the TRB sequences was carried out with MiXCR versions 2.12 and 3.0.5. A clone was defined as each unique CDR3 nucleotide sequence, and only productive sequences supported by at least two reads were kept. Shannon diversity, evenness, clonality (one minus evenness), and alpha-parameterized diversity profiles from alpha 0 to 5 were included as repertoire metrics. The IGoR algorithm was used to compute generation probabilities of clones in paired pre- and post-chemotherapy samples. TCRdb reprocessing: public reads trimmed at Q25 with fastp, clones called with MiXCR, in-frame beta chains kept. Records with the same CDR3 protein are collapsed into one entry carrying the most frequent genes and DNA. The V and J calls reflect TCRdb's pipeline rather than the authors' work. The table for this sample lists 9,400 or so distinct CDR3 sequences; roughly 31% of them were counted only once. The ten largest make up around 13% of the sample.

Genomic DNA extracted from peripheral blood, rather than sorted cells or RNA, was used as the source for amplification of TCR beta rearrangements. Study-level results and caveats: Untreated patients with hematological or solid cancers showed significantly lower blood TCR diversity and higher clonality than age-matched healthy donors. In healthy donors, the drop in TCR diversity with age came mainly from a loss of richness, whereas in cancer patients a loss of evenness also played a part. In both cancer cohorts, median generation probability rose over the chemotherapy interval, which suggests that the repertoire was reconstituted through rebound thymic output. It was noted by the authors that conclusions about immunological memory after chemotherapy cannot be drawn from the repertoire data.

Judged by its sample share, this clonotype qualifies as medium-sized (0.01 to 0.1%). What this receptor recognizes is not known. Within one base of it there is no much larger clone, and no base qualities were kept. Counted from cysteine to phenylalanine, this CDR3 has 14 amino acids. Here the CDR3 DNA is all that survives: 42 bases in frame from base 1. The germline V gene supplies CDR1 SQVTM and CDR2 ANQGSEA. Here V drops 6 bases and J drops 6 bases, and the junction holds 10 bases not matched to any gene. The sequence joins TRBV29-1 to TRBJ2-2, with 7 bases in between that match TRBD1. The sequence was collected from a human donor in good health. The donor label of this sample is uncertain. Sequencing was carried out using blood. Read as DNA, the sequence is TGCAGCGTGGCCAGGGGGTGGGGTGCCGGGGAGCTGTTTTTT. The translation is CSVARGWGAGELFF.